What follows are 5 T cell receptor beta chains derived from one specimen sequenced in a study of T cells in Graves' hyperthyroidism and ophthalmopathy (dated by TCRdb to between 2019 and 2020). Preparation of the library involved multiplex PCR. Sequencing instrument: Illumina HiSeq 2000. TCR beta CDR3 regions were amplified from RNA transcripts. The TCR CDR3 was subjected to a first round of RT-PCR using the HTBI primer set and the Qiagen OneStep RT-PCR kit. The public reads were quality trimmed at Q25 with fastp and then assembled into clones with MiXCR by TCRdb, keeping productive beta chains. Each entry is one CDR3 protein sequence, shown with its most common DNA and genes. A total of 300,000 to 350,000 distinct CDR3 sequences appear in this sample, approximately 16% of them only once. The ten largest make up approximately 33% of the sample. Specimen: blood. These receptors all stem from a man in his thirties or forties with Graves' hyperthyroidism.

In its sample, this clonotype was seen many times. CDR3: CASRGDRTTEAFF. The CDR3 region has the DNA TGTGCCAGCAGGGGGGACAGGACCACTGAAGCTTTCTTT. This chain connects TRBV2 to TRBJ1-1; 8 bases are shared with TRBD1. The CDR3 covers 13 residues. V dropped 6 bases and J dropped 4; count of bases not matched to a gene: 4. Germline V gene lookup returns CDR1 SNHLY and CDR2 FYNNEI.

Remarks on this clonotype: A much more abundant neighbour one base away suggests this may be a read error. This sequence joins TRBV27 and TRBJ2-1, with D unresolved. In germline, CDR1 is MNHEY, CDR2 SMNVEV (reference sequence). The CDR3 totals 13 residues. The germline V and J ends were trimmed by 4 bases and 10 bases, with 14 bases remaining between them. CDR3 residues: CASSSGPAREQFF. The CDR3 DNA reads as TGTGCCAGCAGTTCCGGTCCTGCTCGCGAGCAGTTCTTC.

This clonotype was seen at least ten times. V and J are TRBV5-1 and TRBJ2-3; 10 nucleotides agree with TRBD2. J was trimmed by 0 bases and V by 2 bases; bases with no gene match: 6. Germline values: CDR1 SGHRS, CDR2 YFSETQ. The CDR3 totals 17 residues. CDR3 residues: CASSFASLAGSTDTQYF. The DNA for the CDR3 is TGCGCCAGCAGCTTCGCATCACTAGCGGGAAGCACAGATACGCAGTATTTT.

In its sample, this clonotype was seen a few times. The CDR3 DNA follows: TGTGCCAGCAGCTTAGTAGTGCTCCTGGCGAGCTCCTACAATGAGCAGTTCTTC. The encoded protein is CASSLVVLLASSYNEQFF. The chain employs TRBV7-9 and TRBJ2-1; D unclear. Germline V gives CDR1 SEHNR, CDR2 FQNEAQ (reference sequence). The CDR3 length is 18 residues. Trimming left V 1 base short and J 0 bases short, with 16 bases between.

This clonotype was counted between two and nine times. The rearrangement joins TRBV20-1 to TRBJ2-2, with D uncertain. Germline assignment: CDR1 DFQATT and CDR2 SNEGSKA (reference sequence). This CDR3 is 13 amino acids long. Trimming removed 0 bases at V and 4 bases at J, with 6 bases between. CDR3 sequence: CSARDATTGELFF. Here the CDR3 DNA reads TGCAGTGCTAGAGATGCGACCACCGGGGAGCTGTTTTTT.